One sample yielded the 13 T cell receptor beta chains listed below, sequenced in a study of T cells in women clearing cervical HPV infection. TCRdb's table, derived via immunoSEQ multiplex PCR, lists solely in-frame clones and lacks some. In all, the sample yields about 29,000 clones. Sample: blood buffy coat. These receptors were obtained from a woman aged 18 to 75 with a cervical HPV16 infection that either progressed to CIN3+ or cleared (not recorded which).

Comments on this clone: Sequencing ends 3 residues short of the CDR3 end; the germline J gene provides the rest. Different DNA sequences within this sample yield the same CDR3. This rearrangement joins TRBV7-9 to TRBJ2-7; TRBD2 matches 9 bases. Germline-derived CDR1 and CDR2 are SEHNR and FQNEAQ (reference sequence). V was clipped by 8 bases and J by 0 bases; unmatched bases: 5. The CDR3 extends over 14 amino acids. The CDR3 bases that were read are TGTGCCAGCGGCGGGCGGGGGGGCTCCTACGAG. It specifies CASGGRGGSYE. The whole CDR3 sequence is CASGGRGGSYEQYF.

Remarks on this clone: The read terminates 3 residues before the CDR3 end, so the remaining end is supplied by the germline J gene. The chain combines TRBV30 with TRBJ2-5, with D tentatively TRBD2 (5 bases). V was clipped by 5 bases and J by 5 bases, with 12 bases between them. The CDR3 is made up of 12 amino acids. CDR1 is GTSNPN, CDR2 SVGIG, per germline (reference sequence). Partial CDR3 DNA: TGTGCCTGGGGCGGGCTAGGGGAGACC. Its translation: CAWGGLGET. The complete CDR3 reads CAWGGLGETQYF. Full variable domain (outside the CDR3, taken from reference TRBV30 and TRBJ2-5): SQTIHQWPATLVQPVGSPLSLECTVEGTSNPNLYWYRQAAGRGLQLLFYSVGIGQISSEVPQNLSASRPQDRQFILSSKKLLLSDSGFYLCAWGGLGETQYFGPGTRLLVL.

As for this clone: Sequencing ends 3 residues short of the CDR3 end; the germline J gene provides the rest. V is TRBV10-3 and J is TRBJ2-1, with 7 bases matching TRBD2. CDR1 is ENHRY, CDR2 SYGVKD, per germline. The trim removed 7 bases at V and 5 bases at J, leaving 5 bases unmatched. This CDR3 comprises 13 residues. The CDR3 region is CAIMRERDNEQFF. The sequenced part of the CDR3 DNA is TGTGCCATCATGCGGGAGCGAGACAATGAG.

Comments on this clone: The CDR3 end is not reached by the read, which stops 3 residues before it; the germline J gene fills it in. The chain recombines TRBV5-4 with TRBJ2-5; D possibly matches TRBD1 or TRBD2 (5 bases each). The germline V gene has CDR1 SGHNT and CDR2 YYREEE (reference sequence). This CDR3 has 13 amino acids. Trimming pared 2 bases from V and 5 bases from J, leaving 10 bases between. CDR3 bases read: TGTGCCAGCAGCTTCCCCAGGGAGGAGACC. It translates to CASSFPREET. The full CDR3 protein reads CASSFPREETQYF. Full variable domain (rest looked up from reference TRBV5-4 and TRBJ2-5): ETGVTQSPTHLIKTRGQQVTLRCSSQSGHNTVSWYQQALGQGPQFIFQYYREEENGRGNFPPRFSGLQFPNYSSELNVNALELDDSALYLCASSFPREETQYFGPGTRLLVL.

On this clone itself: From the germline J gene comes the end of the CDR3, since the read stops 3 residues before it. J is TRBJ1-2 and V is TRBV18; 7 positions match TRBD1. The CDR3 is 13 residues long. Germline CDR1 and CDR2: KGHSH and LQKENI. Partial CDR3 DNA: TGTGCCAGCTCACCAACGACAGGGAACGAC. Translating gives CASSPTTGND. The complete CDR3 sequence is CASSPTTGNDYTF.

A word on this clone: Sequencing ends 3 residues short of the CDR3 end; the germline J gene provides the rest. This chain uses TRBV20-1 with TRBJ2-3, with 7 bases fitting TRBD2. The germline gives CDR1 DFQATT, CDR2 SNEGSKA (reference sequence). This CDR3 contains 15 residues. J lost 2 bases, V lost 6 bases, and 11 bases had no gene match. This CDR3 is CSASTPSGATDTQYF. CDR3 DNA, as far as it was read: TGCAGTGCCAGCACCCCTAGCGGTGCCACAGATACG.

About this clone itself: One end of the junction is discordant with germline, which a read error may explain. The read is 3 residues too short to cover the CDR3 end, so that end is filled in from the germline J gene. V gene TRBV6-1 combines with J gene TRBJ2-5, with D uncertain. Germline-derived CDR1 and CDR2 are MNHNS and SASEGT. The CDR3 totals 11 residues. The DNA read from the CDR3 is TGTGCCAGCAGTGACCAGGAGACC. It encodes CASSDQET. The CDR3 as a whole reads CASSDQETQYF.

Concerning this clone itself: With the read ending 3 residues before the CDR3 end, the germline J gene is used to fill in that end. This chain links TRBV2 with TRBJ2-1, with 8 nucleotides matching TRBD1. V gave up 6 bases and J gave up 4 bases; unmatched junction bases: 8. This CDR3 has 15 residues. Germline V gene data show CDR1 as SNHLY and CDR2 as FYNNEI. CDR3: CASRATQGGYNEQFF. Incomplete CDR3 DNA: TGTGCCAGCAGGGCTACACAGGGGGGTTACAATGAG. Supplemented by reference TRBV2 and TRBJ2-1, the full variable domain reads EPEVTQTPSHQVTQMGQEVILRCVPISNHLYFYWYRQILGQKVEFLVSFYNNEISEKSEIFDDQFSVERPDGSNFTLKIRSTKLEDSAMYFCASRATQGGYNEQFFGPGTRLTVL.

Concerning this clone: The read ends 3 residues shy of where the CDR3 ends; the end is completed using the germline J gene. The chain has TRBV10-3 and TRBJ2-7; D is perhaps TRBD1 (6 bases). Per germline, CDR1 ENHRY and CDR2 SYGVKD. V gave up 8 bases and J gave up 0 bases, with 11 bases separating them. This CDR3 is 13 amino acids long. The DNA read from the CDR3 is TGTGCCATCGGGGACACGAACTCCTACGAG. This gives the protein CAIGDTNSYE. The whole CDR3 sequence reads CAIGDTNSYEQYF.

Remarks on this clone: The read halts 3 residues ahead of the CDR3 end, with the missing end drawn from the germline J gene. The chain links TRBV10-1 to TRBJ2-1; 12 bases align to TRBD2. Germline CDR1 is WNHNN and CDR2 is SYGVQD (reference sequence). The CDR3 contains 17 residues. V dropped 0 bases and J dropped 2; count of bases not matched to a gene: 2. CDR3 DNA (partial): TGCGCCAGCAGTGAGTCGACTAGCGGGGGAACCTACAATGAG. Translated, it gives CASSESTSGGTYNE. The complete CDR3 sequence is CASSESTSGGTYNEQFF.

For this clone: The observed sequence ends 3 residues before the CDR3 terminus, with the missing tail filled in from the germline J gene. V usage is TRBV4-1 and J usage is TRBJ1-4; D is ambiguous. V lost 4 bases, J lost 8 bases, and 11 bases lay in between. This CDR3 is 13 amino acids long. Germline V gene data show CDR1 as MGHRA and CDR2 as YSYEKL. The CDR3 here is CASSRHRHEKLFF. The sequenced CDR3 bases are TGCGCCAGCAGCCGGCATCGTCACGAAAAA.

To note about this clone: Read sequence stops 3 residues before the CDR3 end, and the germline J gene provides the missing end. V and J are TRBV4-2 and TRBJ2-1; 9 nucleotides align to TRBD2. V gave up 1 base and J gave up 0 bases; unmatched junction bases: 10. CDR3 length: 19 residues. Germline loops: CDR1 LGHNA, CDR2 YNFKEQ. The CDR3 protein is CASSQGPPSGKTSYNEQFF. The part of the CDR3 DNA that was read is TGTGCCAGCAGCCAAGGTCCCCCTAGCGGGAAGACCTCCTACAATGAG.

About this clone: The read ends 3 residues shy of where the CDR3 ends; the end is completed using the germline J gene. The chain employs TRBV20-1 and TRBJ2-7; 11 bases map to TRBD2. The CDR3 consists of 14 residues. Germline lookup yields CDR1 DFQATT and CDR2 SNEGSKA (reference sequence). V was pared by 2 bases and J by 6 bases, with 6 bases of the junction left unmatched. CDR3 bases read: TGCAGTGCTAGATTAGCGGGAGGGTCCAGCGAG. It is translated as CSARLAGGSSE. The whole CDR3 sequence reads CSARLAGGSSEQYF.